These 2 T cell receptor beta chains originate from one sample sequenced in a study of blood T cell repertoires in COVID-19. TCRdb's table, derived via immunoSEQ multiplex PCR, lists solely in-frame clones and lacks some. This table has 65,000 to 85,000 clones, more than 70% appearing once. Specimen: peripheral blood. Every receptor here comes from a man in his fifties with active COVID-19.

A note on this clone: This sample also contains other DNA sequences that code for the same CDR3. V gene TRBV2 combines with J gene TRBJ2-3, with D possibly being TRBD2 (6 bases). This CDR3 comprises 13 residues. Germline V lookup: CDR1 SNHLY, CDR2 FYNNEI. V lost 4 bases, J lost 6 bases, and 11 bases lay in between. In nucleotides, the CDR3 is TGTGCCAGCAGTGCCTCCCGGGAGGATACGCAGTATTTT. Translation gives CASSASREDTQYF.

CDR3 sequence: CASSQDQGSYGYTF. The CDR3 DNA follows: TGCGCCAGCAGCCAAGATCAGGGGTCCTATGGCTACACCTTC. The chain uses TRBV4-1 and TRBJ1-2; maybe TRBD1 (6 bases). The CDR3 loop spans 14 amino acids. Deletions cut 0 bases from V and 4 bases from J, with 9 bases between. CDR1 MGHRA and CDR2 YSYEKL come from the germline V gene.